This TCR beta chain was found in a study of T-cell reconstitution after alpha-beta-depleted transplantation in children. A TCRbeta library incorporating unique molecular identifiers was prepared. TCRdb fed the PCR reads into MiXCR, producing one record per CDR3 protein. The sample lists a few hundred thousand distinct CDR3 sequences; 8% to 10% were seen once. This clonotype was detected a few times. Germline-derived CDR1 and CDR2 are SGHRS and YFSETQ. J was trimmed by 8 bases and V by 4 bases; bases with no gene match: 9. CDR3 length: 15 amino acids. The starting material was PBMCs from the stem cell graft donor, obtained from the stem cell graft. The chain is built from TRBV5-1 and TRBJ2-1; 10 bases fit TRBD1. The sequence came from a human donor who donated a stem cell graft to a child with acute lymphoblastic leukemia. The CDR3 loop reads CASSPAGQGIDEQFF. CDR3 nucleotides: TGCGCCAGCAGCCCGGCGGGACAGGGGATCGATGAGCAGTTCTTC.